The 14 T cell receptor beta chains below all came from one sample that was sequenced in a study of graft-versus-host responses after intestinal transplantation. TCRdb's copy holds only in-frame clones and misses some; the assay was immunoSEQ multiplex PCR. The sample has approximately 37,000 clones; approximately 93% are singletons. Sequencing was performed on PBMCs, taken around 720 days after intestinal transplantation. The receptors shown here come from a human patient who received an intestinal transplant, so some T cells may come from the graft donor.

The genes are TRBV6-1 and TRBJ2-7, with TRBD2 matching 7 bases. CDR1 and CDR2 (germline): MNHNS, SASEGT. This CDR3 has 16 residues. V shed 4 bases, J shed 0 bases, and the junction held 9 bases outside the gene matches. The CDR3 coding sequence is TGTGCCAGCAGTGGAGGGGAGGAGCGGGACTCCTACGAGCAGTACTTC. Protein sequence: CASSGGEERDSYEQYF.

The V call is TRBV5-6, the J call TRBJ2-3; D call uncertain. In germline, CDR1 is SGHDT, CDR2 YYEEEE. V shed 0 bases and J shed 7 bases, with 6 bases lying between them. The CDR3 runs 12 residues. For the CDR3, the DNA is TGTGCCAGCAGCTTGGCTGAGAATACGCAGTATTTT. As protein: CASSLAENTQYF.

This clone was counted only a few times. V and J are TRBV6-4 and TRBJ1-3, with D unclear. Trimming cost V 0 bases and J 0 bases, with 12 bases left between them. The CDR3 has 17 amino acids. CDR1 is MRHNA, CDR2 SNTAGT, per germline. In DNA, the CDR3 is TGTGCCAGCAGTGACTCGAGGCGGACCTCCTCTGGAAACACCATATATTTT. Translating it yields CASSDSRRTSSGNTIYF.

The genes are TRBV5-1 and TRBJ2-7; D assignment may be TRBD1 or TRBD2 (7 bases each). This CDR3 region has 15 residues. The V gene lost 3 bases and the J gene lost 4 bases, with 17 bases spanning the gap. Germline CDR1 is SGHRS and CDR2 is YFSETQ. This CDR3 is CASSSGGQEDYEQYF. The DNA for the CDR3 is TGCGCCAGCAGCTCGGGAGGACAGGAGGATTACGAGCAGTACTTC.

This rearrangement joins TRBV9 to TRBJ2-6; a possible D gene is TRBD1 (5 bases). The CDR3 sequence is 17 residues long. Germline V lookup: CDR1 SGDLS, CDR2 YYNGEE. V shed 0 bases and J shed 0 bases, with 10 bases lying between them. CDR3 sequence reads: CASSVVGQSSGANVLTF. The CDR3 DNA reads as TGTGCCAGCAGCGTAGTAGGACAAAGCTCTGGGGCCAACGTCCTGACTTTC. The full variable domain, in which reference TRBV9 and TRBJ2-6 provide the parts outside the CDR3, is DSGVTQTPKHLITATGQRVTLRCSPRSGDLSVYWYQQSLDQGLQFLIQYYNGEERAKGNILERFSAQQFPDLHSELNLSSLELGDSALYFCASSVVGQSSGANVLTFGAGSRLTVL.

The chain recombines TRBV7-9 with TRBJ2-5; D remains unclear. The CDR3 is made up of 17 amino acids. The V gene's germline CDR1 is SEHNR and CDR2 FQNEAQ (reference sequence). Trimming pared 4 bases from V and 0 bases from J, leaving 18 bases between. This chain's CDR3 is CASSYDLWVVNQETQYF. CDR3 nucleotides: TGTGCCAGCAGCTACGATTTGTGGGTCGTGAACCAAGAGACCCAGTACTTC. The variable domain in full, with the rest retrieved from reference TRBV7-9 and TRBJ2-5, is DTGVSQNPRHKITKRGQNVTFRCDPISEHNRLYWYRQTLGQGPEFLTYFQNEAQLEKSRLLSDRFSAERPKGSFSTLEIQRTEQGDSAMYLCASSYDLWVVNQETQYFGPGTRLLVL.

The chain has TRBV19 and TRBJ2-1; the D is unclear. CDR3 length: 13 residues. Trimming pared 3 bases from V and 8 bases from J, leaving 11 bases between. Germline values: CDR1 LNHDA, CDR2 SQIVND (reference sequence). In DNA form, the CDR3 reads TGTGCCAGTAGTATTCCATTTCCCCATGAGCAGTTCTTC. The encoded protein is CASSIPFPHEQFF.

The genes are TRBV4-1 and TRBJ2-7, with a possible D match to TRBD2 (6 bases). The CDR3 is 16 amino acids. V was clipped by 4 bases and J by 1 base, with 17 bases between them. From germline, CDR1 is MGHRA and CDR2 YSYEKL. CDR3 protein: CASSPSGGRTSYEQYF. The CDR3 nucleotides read TGCGCCAGCAGCCCAAGTGGGGGGAGAACGTCCTACGAGCAGTACTTC.

J is TRBJ2-1 and V is TRBV20-1; D possibly corresponds to TRBD2 (6 bases). CDR1 is DFQATT and CDR2 is SNEGSKA in the germline V gene (reference sequence). The V end was cut by 5 bases, the J end by 4 bases, with 6 bases between. The CDR3 sequence is 11 residues long. The CDR3 DNA sequence: TGCAGTGCTGGAGGGTACAATGAGCAGTTCTTC. This codes for CSAGGYNEQFF.

The rearrangement links TRBV5-5 to TRBJ2-5; 15 bases agree with TRBD2. CDR3 length equals 17 residues. Germline CDR1 SGHKS, CDR2 YYEKEE (reference sequence). Germline trimming cut 2 bases from V and 4 bases from J; bases unmatched to any gene: 6. The CDR3 DNA follows: TGTGCCAGCAGCTTAGGACTAGCGGGGGGGCCGGCAGAGACCCAGTACTTC. It codes for CASSLGLAGGPAETQYF. The variable domain in full, with the rest retrieved from reference TRBV5-5 and TRBJ2-5, is DAGVTQSPTHLIKTRGQQVTLRCSPISGHKSVSWYQQVLGQGPQFIFQYYEKEERGRGNFPDRFSARQFPNYSSELNVNALLLGDSALYLCASSLGLAGGPAETQYFGPGTRLLVL.

The CDR3 reads CASSPGTGKTYEQYF. The CDR3 DNA follows: TGTGCCAGCAGTCCCGGGACAGGGAAAACCTACGAGCAGTACTTC. The V and J genes are TRBV28 and TRBJ2-7; 9 bases match TRBD1. Germline CDR1 is MDHEN and CDR2 is SYDVKM. The CDR3 spans 15 residues. J lost 2 bases, V lost 5 bases, and 7 bases had no gene match.

The CDR3 DNA is TGTGCCAGCAGCTTAGCTACCGGGACAGGGGGCTACGAGCAGTACTTC. It yields the protein CASSLATGTGGYEQYF. The chain links TRBV7-2 to TRBJ2-7, with 11 bases that match TRBD1. The CDR3 sequence is 16 residues long. Germline lookup yields CDR1 SGHTA and CDR2 FQGNSA. V shed 0 bases and J 3 bases; nucleotides not matched to a gene: 4.

The CDR3 DNA follows: TGTGCCAGCAGCTCCCCGACTAGCGGGAGGGACGAGCAGTACTTC. Protein: CASSSPTSGRDEQYF. This chain connects TRBV7-6 to TRBJ2-7; TRBD2 matches 14 bases. The V segment lost 4 bases and the J segment 5 bases; nucleotides outside the gene matches: 4. The CDR3 extends over 15 amino acids. The V gene's germline CDR1 is SGHVS and CDR2 FNYEAQ. Supplemented by reference TRBV7-6 and TRBJ2-7, the full variable domain reads GAGVSQSPRYKVTKRGQDVALRCDPISGHVSLYWYRQALGQGPEFLTYFNYEAQQDKSGLPNDRFSAERPEGSISTLTIQRTEQRDSAMYRCASSSPTSGRDEQYFGPGTRLTVT.

CDR3 residues: CASSPTPWLAGRYEQYF. The CDR3 region has the DNA TGTGCCAGCAGTCCCACCCCCTGGCTAGCGGGGAGATACGAGCAGTACTTC. The chain uses TRBV27 and TRBJ2-5, with TRBD2 matching over 9 bases. The DNA end favors TRBJ2-7, so the J call may be wrong. The germline V gene has CDR1 MNHEY and CDR2 SMNVEV (reference sequence). CDR3 length equals 17 residues.